Each of the 7 T cell receptor beta chains below was sequenced from the same sample in a study of T cell responses to AZD1222 COVID-19 vaccine. Clones were read by immunoSEQ multiplex PCR, and TCRdb kept only the in-frame ones, dropping some. The sample consists of 200,000 to 250,000 clones, just over 90% of them appearing once. Material: peripheral blood, obtained on day 0 of MenACWY control vaccination. These receptors came from an adult in good health.

The chain joins TRBV7-2 to TRBJ1-1; possibly TRBD1 for D (5 bases). Looked up from germline, CDR1 is SGHTA and CDR2 is FQGNSA. The CDR3 length is 13 residues. The germline V and J ends were trimmed by 4 bases and 5 bases, with 11 bases remaining between them. CDR3 sequence reads: CASSWGTRTEAFF. CDR3 nucleotide sequence: TGTGCCAGCAGCTGGGGGACCCGTACTGAAGCTTTCTTT.

CDR3 nucleotide sequence: TGTGCCAGCACCCCCGGAGGGGTGAACACTGAAGCTTTCTTT. This sequence encodes CASTPGGVNTEAFF. The chain links TRBV7-2 to TRBJ1-1; maybe TRBD1 (5 bases). The length of the CDR3 is 14 residues. V lost 7 bases and J lost 0, with 12 bases in between. The V gene's germline CDR1 is SGHTA and CDR2 FQGNSA. The whole variable domain, filled in from reference TRBV7-2 and TRBJ1-1, reads GAGVSQSPSNKVTEKGKDVELRCDPISGHTALYWYRQSLGQGLEFLIYFQGNSAPDKSGLPSDRFSAERTGGSVSTLTIQRTQQEDSAVYLCASTPGGVNTEAFFGQGTRLTVV.

The CDR3 nucleotides read TGTGCCAGCAGCCCATTTGGGGGAGTGGCTTTCTTT. Protein sequence: CASSPFGGVAFF. J is TRBJ1-1 and V is TRBV7-2; D perhaps matches TRBD1 (5 bases). The CDR3 covers 12 residues. V was pared by 5 bases and J by 11 bases, with 15 bases between. Germline V CDR1 and CDR2: SGHTA, FQGNSA. Full variable domain (missing parts from reference TRBV7-2 and TRBJ1-1): GAGVSQSPSNKVTEKGKDVELRCDPISGHTALYWYRQSLGQGLEFLIYFQGNSAPDKSGLPSDRFSAERTGGSVSTLTIQRTQQEDSAVYLCASSPFGGVAFFGQGTRLTVV.

The chain uses TRBV15 and TRBJ1-2; 7 nucleotides match TRBD1. Germline V gene sequence: CDR1 LNHNV, CDR2 YYDKDF (reference sequence). V gave up 0 bases and J gave up 6 bases; unmatched junction bases: 7. The CDR3 is 15 amino acids. CDR3 loop: CATSREQGPLDGYTF. CDR3 in DNA: TGTGCCACCAGCAGAGAACAGGGGCCCCTTGATGGCTACACCTTC. Based on the CDR3 plus reference TRBV15 and TRBJ1-2, the full variable domain is DAMVIQNPRYQVTQFGKPVTLSCSQTLNHNVMYWYQQKSSQAPKLLFHYYDKDFNNEADTPDNFQSRRPNTSFCFLDIRSPGLGDTAMYLCATSREQGPLDGYTFGSGTRLTVV.

The gene calls are TRBV7-3 and TRBJ2-1, with D possibly being TRBD2 (6 bases). Per the germline V gene, CDR1 is SGHTA and CDR2 is FQGTGA. The V gene lost 3 bases and the J gene lost 9 bases, with 9 bases spanning the gap. The CDR3 covers 12 residues. In nucleotides, the CDR3 is TGTGCCAGCAGCTTCATGGGGGGTGAGCAGTTCTTC. Residues: CASSFMGGEQFF.

This chain uses TRBV12-3 or TRBV12-4 with TRBJ1-6; no clear D. The CDR3 extends over 12 amino acids. Trimming took 3 bases from V and 13 from J, leaving 10 bases between them. CDR3 nucleotide sequence: TGTGCCAGCAGTTTTCCGAGTGCGCCCCTCCACTTT. It encodes CASSFPSAPLHF.

This chain uses TRBV30 with TRBJ2-2; D may be TRBD1 (5 bases). CDR1 and CDR2 (germline): GTSNPN, SVGIG (reference sequence). The V end was cut by 3 bases, the J end by 7 bases, with 12 bases between. The CDR3 is made up of 13 amino acids. The CDR3 DNA reads as TGTGCCTGGAGGGGCAGGGTTATCGGGGAGCTGTTTTTT. This sequence encodes CAWRGRVIGELFF. The whole variable domain, filled in from reference TRBV30 and TRBJ2-2, reads SQTIHQWPATLVQPVGSPLSLECTVEGTSNPNLYWYRQAAGRGLQLLFYSVGIGQISSEVPQNLSASRPQDRQFILSSKKLLLSDSGFYLCAWRGRVIGELFFGEGSRLTVL.